This T cell receptor beta chain was captured in a study of CD8 T cells in Susac syndrome. The study sequenced TCR beta in blood CD8+ and CD4+ T cells. Negative isolation was applied to CD8+ and CD4+ T cells, and FACS enrichment was applied to TEMRA cells. Findings of the study overall: It was acknowledged in the study that the number of individuals who were included in its TCR sequencing and HLA analysis was relatively small.

CDR1 and CDR2 (germline): KGHSH, LQKENI. The CDR3 has 15 amino acids. The V and J ends lost 2 bases and 0 bases, in that order; junction bases with no gene match: 2. Points on this clonotype: Its target is not known.

Roughly 0.5 to 1 ug RNA was reverse transcribed with random hexamers. Multiplex PCR with immunoSEQ amplified the TCR beta CDR3 across 54 Vbeta and 13 Jbeta. TCRdb reprocessed the immunoSEQ multiplex PCR reads via MiXCR and lists one record per CDR3 protein. Among about 210,000 distinct CDR3 sequences listed, 85% to 95% were seen once. This clonotype originated in a human donor in good health. The V gene is TRBV18, the J gene TRBJ2-3; 7 nucleotides align to TRBD2. What was sequenced was CD4+ T cells from PBMCs. CDR3 DNA sequence: TGTGCCAGCTCACCAACGCGGGGGAGCACAGATACGCAGTATTTT. Translating it yields CASSPTRGSTDTQYF.